This TCR beta chain was retrieved from a study of patients and donors after allogeneic stem cell transplantation (dated by TCRdb to the early 2020s). The CDR3 has 15 amino acids, counting the end cysteine and phenylalanine. Kept here is only the CDR3 DNA, which spans 45 bases and is read in frame from base 1. CDR1 is given as DFQATT and CDR2 as SNEGSKA, both from the germline V gene (reference sequence). The trim is 6 bases for V and 0 bases for J, with a gap of 14 bases between the germline ends. Receptor libraries were prepared by RT-PCR. Data came from a NextSeq 550. TCRdb reworked the public reads: Q25 trimming with fastp, MiXCR clone assembly, productive beta chains retained. Every entry covers one CDR3 protein and lists the most common genes and DNA from its rows. The sample records about 960,000 distinct CDR3 sequences, 18% of which are singletons. The ten most abundant clones make up roughly 6.4% of the sample.

Notes on this clonotype: Its antigen has not been determined. No quality values exist for individual bases; no much larger clone is one base distant.

The source of this sequence is a human donor who was either an allogeneic HSCT recipient or a stem cell or donor lymphocyte infusion donor (not recorded which). It is not recorded whose cells these are; they may come from a transplant donor. Rearrangement joined TRBV20-1 to TRBJ2-2; the D region possibly corresponds to TRBD2 (5 bases align). The specimen was blood, either unsorted or a sorted T cell fraction (not recorded which). DNA sequence: TGCAGTGCGGGAGAGGGCGGAGCGAACACCGGGGAGCTGTTTTTT. Its translation is CSAGEGGANTGELFF.